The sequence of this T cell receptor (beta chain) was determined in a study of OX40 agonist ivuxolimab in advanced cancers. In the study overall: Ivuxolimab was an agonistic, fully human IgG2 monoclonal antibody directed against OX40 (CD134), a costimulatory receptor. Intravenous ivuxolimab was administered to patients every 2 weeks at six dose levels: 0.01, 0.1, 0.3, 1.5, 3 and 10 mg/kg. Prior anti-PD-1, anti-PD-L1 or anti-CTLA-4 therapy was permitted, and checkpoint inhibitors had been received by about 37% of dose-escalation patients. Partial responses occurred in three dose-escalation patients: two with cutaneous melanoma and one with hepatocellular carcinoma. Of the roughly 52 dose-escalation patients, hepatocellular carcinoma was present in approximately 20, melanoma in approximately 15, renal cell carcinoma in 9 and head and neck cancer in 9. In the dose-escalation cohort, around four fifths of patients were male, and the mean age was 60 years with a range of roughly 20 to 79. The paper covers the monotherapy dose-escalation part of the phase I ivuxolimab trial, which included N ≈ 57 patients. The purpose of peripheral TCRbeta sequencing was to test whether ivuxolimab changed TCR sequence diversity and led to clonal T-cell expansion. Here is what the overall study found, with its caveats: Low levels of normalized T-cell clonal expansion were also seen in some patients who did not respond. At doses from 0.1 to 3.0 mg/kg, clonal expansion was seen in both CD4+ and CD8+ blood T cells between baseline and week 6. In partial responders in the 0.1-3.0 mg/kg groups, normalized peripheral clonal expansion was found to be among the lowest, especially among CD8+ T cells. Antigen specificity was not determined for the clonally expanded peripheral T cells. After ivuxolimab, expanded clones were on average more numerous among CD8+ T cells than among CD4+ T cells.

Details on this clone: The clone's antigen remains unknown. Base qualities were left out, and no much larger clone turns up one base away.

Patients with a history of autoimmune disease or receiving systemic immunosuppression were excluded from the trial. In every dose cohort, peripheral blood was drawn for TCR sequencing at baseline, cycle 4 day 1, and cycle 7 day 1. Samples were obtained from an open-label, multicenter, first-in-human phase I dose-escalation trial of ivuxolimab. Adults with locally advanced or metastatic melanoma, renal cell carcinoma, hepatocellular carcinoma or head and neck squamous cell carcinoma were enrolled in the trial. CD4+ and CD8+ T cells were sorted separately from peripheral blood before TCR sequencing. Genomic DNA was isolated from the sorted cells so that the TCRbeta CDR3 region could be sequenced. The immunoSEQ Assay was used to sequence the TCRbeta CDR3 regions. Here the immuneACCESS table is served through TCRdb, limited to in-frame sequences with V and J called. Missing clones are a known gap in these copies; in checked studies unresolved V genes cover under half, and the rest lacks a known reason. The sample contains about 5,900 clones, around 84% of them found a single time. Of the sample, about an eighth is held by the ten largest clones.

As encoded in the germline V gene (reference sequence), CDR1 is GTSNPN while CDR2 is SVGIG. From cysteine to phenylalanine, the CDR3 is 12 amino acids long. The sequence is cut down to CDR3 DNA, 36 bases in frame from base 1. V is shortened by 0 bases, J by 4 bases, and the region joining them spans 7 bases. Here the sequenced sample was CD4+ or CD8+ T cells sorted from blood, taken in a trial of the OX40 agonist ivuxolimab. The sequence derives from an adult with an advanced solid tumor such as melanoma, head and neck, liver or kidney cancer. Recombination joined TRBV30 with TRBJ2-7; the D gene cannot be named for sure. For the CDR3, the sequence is CAWSVLGYEQYF. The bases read TGTGCCTGGAGTGTGTTGGGTTACGAGCAGTACTTC.